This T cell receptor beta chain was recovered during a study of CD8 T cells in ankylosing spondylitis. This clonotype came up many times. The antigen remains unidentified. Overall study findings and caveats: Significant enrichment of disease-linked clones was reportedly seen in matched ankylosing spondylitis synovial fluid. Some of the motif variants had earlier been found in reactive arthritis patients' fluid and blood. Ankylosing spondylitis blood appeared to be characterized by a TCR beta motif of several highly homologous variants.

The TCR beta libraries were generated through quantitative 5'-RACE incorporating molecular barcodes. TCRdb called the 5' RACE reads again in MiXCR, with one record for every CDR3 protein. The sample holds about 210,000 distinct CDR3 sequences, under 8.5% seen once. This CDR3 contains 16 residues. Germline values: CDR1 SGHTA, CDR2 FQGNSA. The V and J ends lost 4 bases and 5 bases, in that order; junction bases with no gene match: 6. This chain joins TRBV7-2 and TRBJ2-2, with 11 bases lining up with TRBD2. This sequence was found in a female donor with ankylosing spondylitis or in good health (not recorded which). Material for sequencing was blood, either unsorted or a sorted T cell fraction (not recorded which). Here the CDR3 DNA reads TGTGCCAGCAGCTCCGGGACTAGCGGACTAACCGGGGAGCTGTTTTTT. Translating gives CASSSGTSGLTGELFF.